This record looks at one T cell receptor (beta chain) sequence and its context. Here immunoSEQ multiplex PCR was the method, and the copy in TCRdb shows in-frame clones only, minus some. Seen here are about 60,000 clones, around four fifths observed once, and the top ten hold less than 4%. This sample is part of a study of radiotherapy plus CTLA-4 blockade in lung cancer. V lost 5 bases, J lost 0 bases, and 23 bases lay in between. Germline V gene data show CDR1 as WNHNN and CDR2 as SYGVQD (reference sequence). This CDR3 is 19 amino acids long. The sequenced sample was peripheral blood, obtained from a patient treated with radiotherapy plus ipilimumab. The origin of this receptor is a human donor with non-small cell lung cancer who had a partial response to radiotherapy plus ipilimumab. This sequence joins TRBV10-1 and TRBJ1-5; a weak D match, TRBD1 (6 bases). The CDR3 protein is CASSWYGDTGGSSNQPQHF. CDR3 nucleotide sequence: TGCGCCAGCAGTTGGTATGGGGACACCGGAGGTAGTAGCAATCAGCCCCAGCATTTT.